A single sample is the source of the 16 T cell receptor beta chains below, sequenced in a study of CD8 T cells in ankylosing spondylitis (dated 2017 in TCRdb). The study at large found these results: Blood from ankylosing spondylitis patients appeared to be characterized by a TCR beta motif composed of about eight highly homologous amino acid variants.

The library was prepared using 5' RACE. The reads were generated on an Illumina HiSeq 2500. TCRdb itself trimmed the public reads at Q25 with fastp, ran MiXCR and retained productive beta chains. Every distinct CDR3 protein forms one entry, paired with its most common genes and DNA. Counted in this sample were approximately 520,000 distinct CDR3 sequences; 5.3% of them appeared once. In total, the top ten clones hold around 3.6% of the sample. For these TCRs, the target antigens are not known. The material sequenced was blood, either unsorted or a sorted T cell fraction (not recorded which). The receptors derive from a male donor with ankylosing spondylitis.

CDR3 sequence (DNA): TGCGCCAGCAGGGTAACCAGCACAGATACGCAGTATTTT. This sequence encodes CASRVTSTDTQYF. This chain uses TRBV5-1 with TRBJ2-3; no reliable D call. The CDR3 has 13 residues. CDR1 is SGHRS, CDR2 YFSETQ, per germline. V gave up 5 bases and J gave up 0 bases, with 7 bases separating them.

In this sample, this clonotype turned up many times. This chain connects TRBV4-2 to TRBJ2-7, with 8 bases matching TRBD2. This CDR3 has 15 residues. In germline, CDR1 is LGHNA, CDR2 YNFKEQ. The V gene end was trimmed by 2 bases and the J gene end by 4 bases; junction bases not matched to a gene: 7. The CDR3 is CASSQPGRASYEQYF. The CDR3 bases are TGTGCCAGCAGCCAACCCGGGAGGGCCTCTTACGAGCAGTACTTC.

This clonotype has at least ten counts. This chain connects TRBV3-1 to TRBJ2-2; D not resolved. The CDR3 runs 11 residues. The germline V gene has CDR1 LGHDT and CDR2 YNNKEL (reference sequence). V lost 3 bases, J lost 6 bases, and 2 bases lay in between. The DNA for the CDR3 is TGTGCCAGCAGCCATGCCGGGGAGCTGTTTTTT. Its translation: CASSHAGELFF.

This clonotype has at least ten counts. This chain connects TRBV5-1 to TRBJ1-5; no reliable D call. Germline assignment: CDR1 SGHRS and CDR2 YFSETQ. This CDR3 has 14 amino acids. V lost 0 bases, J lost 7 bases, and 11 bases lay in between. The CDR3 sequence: CASSLEGFGQPQHF. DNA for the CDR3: TGCGCCAGCAGCTTGGAGGGTTTCGGGCAGCCCCAGCATTTT.

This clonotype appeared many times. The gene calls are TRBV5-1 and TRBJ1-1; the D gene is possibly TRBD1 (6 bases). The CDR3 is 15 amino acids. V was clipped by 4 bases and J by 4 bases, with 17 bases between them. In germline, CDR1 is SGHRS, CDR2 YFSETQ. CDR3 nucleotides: TGCGCCAGCAGCCTGGGGGCCGTTGGGGGCACTGAAGCTTTCTTT. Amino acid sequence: CASSLGAVGGTEAFF.

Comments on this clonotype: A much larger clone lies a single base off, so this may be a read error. The DNA of the CDR3 is TGTGCCAGCAGTGGAAGACTAGCGGGAGCAGGAGAGACCCAGTACTTC. Its protein product is CASSGRLAGAGETQYF. This rearrangement joins TRBV6-1 to TRBJ2-5; 12 positions match TRBD2. Germline lookup yields CDR1 MNHNS and CDR2 SASEGT. The V segment lost 4 bases and the J segment 4 bases; nucleotides outside the gene matches: 7. The CDR3 contains 16 residues.

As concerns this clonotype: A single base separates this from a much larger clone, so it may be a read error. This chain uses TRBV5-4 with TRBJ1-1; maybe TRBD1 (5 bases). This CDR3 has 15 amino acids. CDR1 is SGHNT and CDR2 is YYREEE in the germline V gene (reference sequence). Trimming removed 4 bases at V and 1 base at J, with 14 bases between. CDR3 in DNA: TGTGCCAGCAGCGGACCCAGTACAGGGAACACTGAAGCTTTCTTT. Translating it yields CASSGPSTGNTEAFF.

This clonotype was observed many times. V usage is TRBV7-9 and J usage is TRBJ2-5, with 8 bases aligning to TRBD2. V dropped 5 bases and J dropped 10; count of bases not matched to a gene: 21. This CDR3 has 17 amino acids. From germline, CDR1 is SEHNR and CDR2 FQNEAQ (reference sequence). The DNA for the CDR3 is TGTGCCAGCAGCGGTACCGTGAACAGACGGTGGCGGGAGGACCAGTACTTC. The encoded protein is CASSGTVNRRWREDQYF.

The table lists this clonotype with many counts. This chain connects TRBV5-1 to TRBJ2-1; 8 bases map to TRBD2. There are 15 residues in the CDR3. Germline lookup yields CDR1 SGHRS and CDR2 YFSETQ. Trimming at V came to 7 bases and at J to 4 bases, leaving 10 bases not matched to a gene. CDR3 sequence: CASGSGLAGYNEQFF. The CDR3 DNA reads TGCGCCAGCGGAAGCGGCCTAGCGGGTTACAATGAGCAGTTCTTC.

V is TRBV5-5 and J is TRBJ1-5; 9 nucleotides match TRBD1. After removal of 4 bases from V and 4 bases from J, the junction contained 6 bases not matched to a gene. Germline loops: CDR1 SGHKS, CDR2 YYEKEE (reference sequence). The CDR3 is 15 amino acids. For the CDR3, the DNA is TGTGCCAGCAGCCCCGCGGGACAGGGAAATCAGCCCCAGCATTTT. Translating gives CASSPAGQGNQPQHF. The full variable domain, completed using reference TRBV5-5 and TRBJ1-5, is DAGVTQSPTHLIKTRGQQVTLRCSPISGHKSVSWYQQVLGQGPQFIFQYYEKEERGRGNFPDRFSARQFPNYSSELNVNALLLGDSALYLCASSPAGQGNQPQHFGDGTRLSIL.

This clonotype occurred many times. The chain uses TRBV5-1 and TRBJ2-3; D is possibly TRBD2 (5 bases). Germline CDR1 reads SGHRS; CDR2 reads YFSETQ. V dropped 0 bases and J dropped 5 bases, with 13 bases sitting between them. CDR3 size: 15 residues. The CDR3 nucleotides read TGCGCCAGCAGCTTGGTAGGTCAGGACTTAGATACGCAGTATTTT. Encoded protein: CASSLVGQDLDTQYF.

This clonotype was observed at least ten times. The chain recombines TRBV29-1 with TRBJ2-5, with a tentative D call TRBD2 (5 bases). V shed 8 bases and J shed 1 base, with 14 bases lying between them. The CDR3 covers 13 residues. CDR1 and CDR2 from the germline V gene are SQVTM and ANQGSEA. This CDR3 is CSTRRQTQETQYF. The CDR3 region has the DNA TGCAGCACGCGGAGGCAGACCCAAGAGACCCAGTACTTC.

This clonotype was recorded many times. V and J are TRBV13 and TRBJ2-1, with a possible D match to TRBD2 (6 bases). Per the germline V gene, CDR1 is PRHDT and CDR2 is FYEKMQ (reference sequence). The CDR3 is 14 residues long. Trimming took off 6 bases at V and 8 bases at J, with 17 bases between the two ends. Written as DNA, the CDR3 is TGTGCCAGCAGTTCCGGCCGGGGGTATGATGAGCAGTTCTTC. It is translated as CASSSGRGYDEQFF.

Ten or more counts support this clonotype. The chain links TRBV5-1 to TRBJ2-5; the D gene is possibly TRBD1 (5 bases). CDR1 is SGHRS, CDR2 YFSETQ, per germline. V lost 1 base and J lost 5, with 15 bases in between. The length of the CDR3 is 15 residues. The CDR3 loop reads CASSLSFRGGETQYF. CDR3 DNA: TGCGCCAGCAGCTTGAGTTTTAGGGGCGGTGAGACCCAGTACTTC.

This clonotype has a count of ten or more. In nucleotides, the CDR3 is TGCAGCGTTGACAAACAGGGGATGAACACTGAAGCTTTCTTT. The encoded protein is CSVDKQGMNTEAFF. This rearrangement joins TRBV29-1 to TRBJ1-1; 7 positions agree with TRBD1. With V trimmed by 3 bases and J by 0 bases, 4 bases remained unmatched. The CDR3 length is 14 residues. The germline V gene has CDR1 SQVTM and CDR2 ANQGSEA.

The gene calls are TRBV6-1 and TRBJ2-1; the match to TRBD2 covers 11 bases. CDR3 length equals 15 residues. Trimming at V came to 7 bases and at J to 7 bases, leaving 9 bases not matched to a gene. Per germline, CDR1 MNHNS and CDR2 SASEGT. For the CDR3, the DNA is TGTGCCAGCAAATTCACATGGACTAGCGGGAATGAGCAGTTCTTC. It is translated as CASKFTWTSGNEQFF.